The source of this T cell receptor (beta chain) is a study of blood T cells in healthy people across ages. This clonotype was counted at least ten times. Each donor gave roughly 9.8 milliliters of peripheral blood. V lost 4 bases to trimming and J lost 8 bases; unmatched junction nucleotides: 9. Looked up from germline, CDR1 is SGHKS and CDR2 is YYEKEE (reference sequence). This CDR3 is 14 amino acids long. Then a second PCR, running about 6 to 11 cycles, was carried out with a sample-barcoded 5' primer and a J-beta primer mix. The study obtained at least 2.5 million CDR3-containing paired-end reads from every sample. In TCRdb, the 5' RACE reads were re-called with MiXCR into one record per CDR3 protein. The data hold roughly 1,700,000 distinct CDR3 sequences, with roughly 27% observed a single time.

This TCR was recovered from a woman aged 30 to 39 in good health. The chain is built from TRBV5-5 and TRBJ1-2; TRBD1 agrees at 9 bases. Sequencing input: blood. CDR3 sequence: CASSPGQGTSGYTF. The DNA for the CDR3 is TGTGCCAGCAGCCCCGGACAGGGGACGAGCGGCTACACCTTC.